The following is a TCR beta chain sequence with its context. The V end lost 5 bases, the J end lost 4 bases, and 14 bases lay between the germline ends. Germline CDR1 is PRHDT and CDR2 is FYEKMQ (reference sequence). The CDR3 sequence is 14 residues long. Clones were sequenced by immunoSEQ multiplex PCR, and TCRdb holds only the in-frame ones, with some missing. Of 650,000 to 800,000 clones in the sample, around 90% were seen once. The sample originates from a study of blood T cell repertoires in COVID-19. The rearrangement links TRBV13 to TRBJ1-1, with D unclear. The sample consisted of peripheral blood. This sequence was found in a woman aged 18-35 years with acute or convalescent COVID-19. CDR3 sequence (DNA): TGTGCCAGCAGCGCGACTATACGGGCCACTGAAGCTTTCTTT. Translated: CASSATIRATEAFF.